One and the same sample provided the 21 T cell receptor beta chains below, sequenced in a study of blood T cell repertoires in COVID-19. The repertoire was sequenced with immunoSEQ multiplex PCR; TCRdb's copy has only in-frame clones and lacks some. Of a few hundred thousand clones in the sample, 85% to 90% were seen once. Sequencing was carried out using peripheral blood. The receptor set was obtained from a man aged 25-45 years with acute or convalescent COVID-19.

The rearrangement uses TRBV5-1 and TRBJ2-1; no reliable D call. From germline, CDR1 is SGHRS and CDR2 YFSETQ. The CDR3 length is 12 residues. Trimming left V 4 bases short and J 8 bases short, with 10 bases between. CDR3 sequence: CASSPGWDEQFF. DNA for the CDR3: TGCGCCAGCAGCCCCGGGTGGGATGAGCAGTTCTTC. Full variable domain (remainder filled in from reference TRBV5-1 and TRBJ2-1): KAGVTQTPRYLIKTRGQQVTLSCSPISGHRSVSWYQQTPGQGLQFLFEYFSETQRNKGNFPGRFSGRQFSNSRSEMNVSTLELGDSALYLCASSPGWDEQFFGPGTRLTVL.

This rearrangement joins TRBV5-5 to TRBJ1-1; perhaps TRBD1 as D (5 bases). Per germline, CDR1 SGHKS and CDR2 YYEKEE (reference sequence). Trimming removed 0 bases at V and 4 bases at J, with 10 bases between. The CDR3 extends over 14 amino acids. The CDR3 DNA reads as TGTGCCAGCAGCTTGGAGTGGGGGGGCACTGAAGCTTTCTTT. Translated: CASSLEWGGTEAFF.

The rearrangement uses TRBV28 and TRBJ2-7; 10 bases agree with TRBD2. CDR3 length: 14 amino acids. J lost 6 bases, V lost 5 bases, and 7 bases had no gene match. Per germline, CDR1 MDHEN and CDR2 SYDVKM. The CDR3 bases are TGTGCCAGCAGTATAGCGGGAGGAAAAAGCGAGCAGTACTTC. Encoded protein: CASSIAGGKSEQYF.

The genes are TRBV4-1 and TRBJ2-3; 15 bases agree with TRBD2. The germline V gene has CDR1 MGHRA and CDR2 YSYEKL. V lost 0 bases, J lost 7 bases, and 14 bases stayed unmatched. The CDR3 length is 20 residues. The CDR3 bases are TGCGCCAGCAGCCAAGATTTTTTGGGACTAGCGGGGGGAAAATCAAATACGCAGTATTTT. Its translation: CASSQDFLGLAGGKSNTQYF.

This chain connects TRBV6-5 to TRBJ2-7, with TRBD2 identical over 9 bases. V shed 4 bases and J 2 bases; nucleotides not matched to a gene: 6. This CDR3 spans 15 amino acids. The germline gives CDR1 MNHEY, CDR2 SVGAGI. The CDR3 protein is CASSLGASGAYEQYF. The CDR3 DNA follows: TGTGCCAGCAGTTTGGGGGCTAGCGGGGCCTACGAGCAGTACTTC.

The chain uses TRBV19 and TRBJ1-2; D is possibly TRBD1 (5 bases). Germline CDR1 is LNHDA and CDR2 is SQIVND (reference sequence). This CDR3 comprises 12 residues. V was shortened by 9 bases and J by 4 bases, with 12 bases between the two germline ends. In DNA form, the CDR3 reads TGTGCCAGCGCGGGACCGACCTATGGCTACACCTTC. Amino acid sequence: CASAGPTYGYTF.

The V and J genes are TRBV19 and TRBJ1-2; 7 positions agree with TRBD1. V lost 6 bases and J lost 1; bases outside the gene matches: 11. CDR1 is LNHDA, CDR2 SQIVND, per germline (reference sequence). The CDR3 spans 16 residues. The chain's CDR3 is CASRPGTVPFNYGYTF. The CDR3 bases are TGTGCCAGTAGACCCGGGACAGTGCCTTTTAACTATGGCTACACCTTC.

This clone was picked up one time. J is TRBJ2-1 and V is TRBV5-1; D remains ambiguous. V lost 4 bases, J lost 8 bases, and 16 bases lay in between. CDR1 SGHRS and CDR2 YFSETQ come from the germline V gene. The CDR3 spans 14 residues. The CDR3 region is CASSASLGIDEQFF. The CDR3 DNA follows: TGCGCCAGCAGCGCGAGTCTAGGAATCGATGAGCAGTTCTTC.

This chain links TRBV25-1 with TRBJ1-1; D remains ambiguous. The CDR3 spans 11 residues. Germline-derived CDR1 and CDR2 are MGHDK and SYGVNS. Trimming left V 1 base short and J 11 bases short, with 8 bases between. The chain's CDR3 is CASSESSGAFF. In nucleotides, the CDR3 is TGTGCCAGCAGTGAATCCTCCGGGGCTTTCTTT.

The CDR3 DNA reads as TGTGCCAGCAGTTCCTCACAGGGGGAGACCCAGTACTTC. The encoded protein is CASSSSQGETQYF. This chain links TRBV28 with TRBJ2-5, with 7 bases that match TRBD1. This CDR3 region has 13 residues. The J segment lost 5 bases and the V segment lost 4 bases, leaving 4 bases of the junction unmatched. Germline CDR1 and CDR2: MDHEN and SYDVKM.

Only one count was recorded for this clone. The chain uses TRBV5-4 and TRBJ2-1; 11 nucleotides match TRBD1. The ends lost 7 bases at V and 3 bases at J; junction bases unmatched: 3. The CDR3 sequence is 14 residues long. The germline CDR1 and CDR2 sequences are SGHNT and YYREEE (reference sequence). CDR3 nucleotides: TGTGCCAGCGGCGGGACAGGGGGCTACAATGAGCAGTTCTTC. Protein product: CASGGTGGYNEQFF. Full variable domain (rest looked up from reference TRBV5-4 and TRBJ2-1): ETGVTQSPTHLIKTRGQQVTLRCSSQSGHNTVSWYQQALGQGPQFIFQYYREEENGRGNFPPRFSGLQFPNYSSELNVNALELDDSALYLCASGGTGGYNEQFFGPGTRLTVL.

V and J are TRBV27 and TRBJ1-3; unclear D gene. The V and J ends lost 2 bases and 0 bases respectively, with 8 bases between them. The germline V gene has CDR1 MNHEY and CDR2 SMNVEV (reference sequence). This CDR3 is 15 amino acids long. CDR3: CASSLTRSSGNTIYF. The CDR3 nucleotides are TGTGCCAGCAGTTTAACTAGAAGCTCTGGAAACACCATATATTTT.

This rearrangement joins TRBV5-1 to TRBJ2-1; tentatively, D is TRBD2 (8 bases). CDR1 and CDR2 from the germline V gene are SGHRS and YFSETQ. Between the trimmed V and J ends, which lost 4 bases and 10 bases, there was a span of 30 bases. The CDR3 is 18 residues long. CDR3 nucleotides: TGCGCCAGCAGCCCCATCGGGACAGCGGGACTAGGGTCTTCGGAGCAGTTCTTC. Translated, it gives CASSPIGTAGLGSSEQFF.

The chain employs TRBV4-2 and TRBJ2-7; TRBD2 agrees at 7 bases. V shed 4 bases, J shed 3 bases, and the junction held 9 bases outside the gene matches. CDR1 LGHNA and CDR2 YNFKEQ come from the germline V gene. The length of the CDR3 is 15 residues. The CDR3 DNA sequence: TGTGCCAGCAGCCCCCTTCCCCTAGCGGACTACGAGCAGTACTTC. It is translated as CASSPLPLADYEQYF.

The J gene is TRBJ1-1, the V gene TRBV7-8; the match to TRBD1 covers 8 bases. Per the germline V gene, CDR1 is SGHVS and CDR2 is FQNEAQ. The V gene end was trimmed by 6 bases and the J gene end by 0 bases; junction bases not matched to a gene: 6. The CDR3 totals 15 residues. CDR3 sequence reads: CASSFRTGLNTEAFF. CDR3 DNA sequence: TGTGCCAGCAGTTTCCGGACAGGGTTGAACACTGAAGCTTTCTTT. Drawing the rest from reference TRBV7-8 and TRBJ1-1, the complete variable domain is GAGVSQSPRYKVAKRGQDVALRCDPISGHVSLFWYQQALGQGPEFLTYFQNEAQLDKSGLPSDRFFAERPEGSVSTLKIQRTQQEDSAVYLCASSFRTGLNTEAFFGQGTRLTVV.

The V gene is TRBV10-3, the J gene TRBJ1-5, with 8 bases fitting TRBD1. The CDR3 consists of 15 residues. V lost 9 bases and J lost 1; bases outside the gene matches: 8. Germline V lookup: CDR1 ENHRY, CDR2 SYGVKD. CDR3 sequence (DNA): TGTGCCATAGGACAGGGCGGATTGAGCAATCAGCCCCAGCATTTT. Residues: CAIGQGGLSNQPQHF.

The V and J genes are TRBV2 and TRBJ2-2, with D possibly being TRBD1 (6 bases). Germline loops: CDR1 SNHLY, CDR2 FYNNEI. This CDR3 has 12 residues. The germline V and J ends were trimmed by 9 bases and 6 bases, with 11 bases remaining between them. CDR3: CASTGMSGELFF. CDR3 nucleotides: TGTGCCAGTACAGGGATGTCCGGGGAGCTGTTTTTT.

The CDR3 coding sequence is TGTGCCAGCTCACCCGGGTCCTACGATCAGCCCCAGCATTTT. Its protein is CASSPGSYDQPQHF. This chain uses TRBV18 with TRBJ1-5; no firm D call. Per the germline V gene, CDR1 is KGHSH and CDR2 is LQKENI. V was shortened by 3 bases and J by 5 bases, with 11 bases between the two germline ends. The CDR3 covers 14 residues.

The table lists this clone with a count of one. The CDR3 region has the DNA TGCGCCAGCAGCCCGTATACGAGAGGACAGGGAAGTGTCTCTGGCTACACCTTC. Amino acid sequence: CASSPYTRGQGSVSGYTF. V and J are TRBV4-1 and TRBJ1-2; TRBD1 agrees at 8 bases. The V gene end was trimmed by 4 bases and the J gene end by 7 bases; junction bases not matched to a gene: 20. Germline V gene data show CDR1 as MGHRA and CDR2 as YSYEKL. This CDR3 region has 18 residues.

The chain combines TRBV10-3 with TRBJ1-1, with D tentatively TRBD1 (6 bases). This CDR3 contains 12 residues. V was trimmed by 6 bases and J by 8 bases, leaving 13 bases between them. The germline V gene encodes CDR1 ENHRY and CDR2 SYGVKD. For the CDR3, the DNA is TGTGCCATCAGCGGGACATCGCTGGAAGCTTTCTTT. Residues: CAISGTSLEAFF.

The sample holds one count of this clone. CDR3 protein: CASTRTGSGNTIYF. The CDR3 DNA sequence: TGTGCCAGCACCCGGACAGGATCTGGAAACACCATATATTTT. This chain uses TRBV11-2 with TRBJ1-3; TRBD1 aligns across 7 bases. There are 14 residues in the CDR3. J gave up 1 base and V 7 bases, and 4 bases lay outside the gene matches. Germline V gives CDR1 SGHAT, CDR2 FQNNGV.